Each of the 3 T cell receptor beta chains below was sequenced from the same sample in a study of sequential checkpoint blockade in melanoma. Produced via immunoSEQ multiplex PCR; TCRdb's table is partial and in-frame only. The sample carries 15,000 to 20,000 clones, over 75% recorded once. Treatment specified: randomized to nivolumab then ipilimumab (arm A) or the reverse (arm B). Source: CD8+ T cells sorted from blood (inferred from file names), taken from a patient given nivolumab and ipilimumab in sequence. The receptors come from a human donor with melanoma.

This rearrangement joins TRBV13 to TRBJ1-2; D gene ambiguous. The germline V gene encodes CDR1 PRHDT and CDR2 FYEKMQ (reference sequence). The CDR3 is 15 amino acids. V gave up 0 bases and J gave up 0 bases, with 8 bases separating them. CDR3 sequence (DNA): TGTGCCAGCAGCTTAGGACAGTTATCTAACTATGGCTACACCTTC. Translated: CASSLGQLSNYGYTF.

The chain is built from TRBV7-6 and TRBJ2-7, with 7 positions matching TRBD1. Germline loops: CDR1 SGHVS, CDR2 FNYEAQ. Unmatched junction bases numbered 13, after V lost 5 bases and J lost 6 bases. The CDR3 totals 15 residues. CDR3 sequence (DNA): TGTGCCAGCAGCCTGCTGGGGACAGAAGGGGCCGAGCAGTACTTC. Its protein product is CASSLLGTEGAEQYF.

This clone turned up a few times. A much larger clonotype is one base distant, so this may be a read error. The sample carries other DNA sequences with the same CDR3. V and J are TRBV4-1 and TRBJ2-7, with 9 positions matching TRBD1. This CDR3 is built from 14 residues. Trimming at V came to 6 bases and at J to 5 bases, leaving 8 bases not matched to a gene. Germline CDR1 is MGHRA and CDR2 is YSYEKL. The CDR3 protein is CASSLTGGRDEQYF. The CDR3 nucleotides read TGCGCCAGCAGTCTAACAGGGGGCCGGGACGAGCAGTACTTC.